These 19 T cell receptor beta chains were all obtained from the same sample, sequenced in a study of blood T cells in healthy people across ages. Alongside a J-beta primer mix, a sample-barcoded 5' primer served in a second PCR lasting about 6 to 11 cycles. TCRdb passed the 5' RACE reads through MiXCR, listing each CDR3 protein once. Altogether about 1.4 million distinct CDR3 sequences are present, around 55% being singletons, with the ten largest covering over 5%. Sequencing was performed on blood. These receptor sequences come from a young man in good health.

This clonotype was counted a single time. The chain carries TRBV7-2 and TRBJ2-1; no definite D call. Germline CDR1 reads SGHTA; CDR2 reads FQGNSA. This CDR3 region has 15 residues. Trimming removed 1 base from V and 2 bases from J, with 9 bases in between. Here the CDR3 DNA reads TGTGCCAGCAGCTTAGTAAGGAGTCCCTACAATGAGCAGTTCTTC. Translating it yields CASSLVRSPYNEQFF.

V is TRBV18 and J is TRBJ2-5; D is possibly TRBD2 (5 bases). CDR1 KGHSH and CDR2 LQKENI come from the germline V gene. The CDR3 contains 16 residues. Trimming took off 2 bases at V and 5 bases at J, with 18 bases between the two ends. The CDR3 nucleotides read TGTGCCAGCTCACCAGAGACTCCAACTAGGTTGGAGACCCAGTACTTC. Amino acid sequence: CASSPETPTRLETQYF.

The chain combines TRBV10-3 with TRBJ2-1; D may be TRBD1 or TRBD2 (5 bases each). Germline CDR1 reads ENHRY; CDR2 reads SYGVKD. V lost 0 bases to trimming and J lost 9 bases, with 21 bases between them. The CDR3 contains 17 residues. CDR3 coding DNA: TGTGCCATCAGTGAGTCAGCGAGGGGCTTGGGGTATGGTGAGCAGTTCTTC. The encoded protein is CAISESARGLGYGEQFF.

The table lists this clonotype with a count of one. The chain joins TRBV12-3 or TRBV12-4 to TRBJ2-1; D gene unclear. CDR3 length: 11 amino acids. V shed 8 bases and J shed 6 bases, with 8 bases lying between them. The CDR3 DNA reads TGTGCCAGCGGGCCACTCAATGAGCAGTTCTTC. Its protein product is CASGPLNEQFF.

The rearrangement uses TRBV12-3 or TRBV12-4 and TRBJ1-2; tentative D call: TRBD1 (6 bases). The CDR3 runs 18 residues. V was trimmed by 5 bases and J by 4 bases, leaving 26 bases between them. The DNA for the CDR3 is TGTGCCAGCAGTAGTCAGAATGCGTTGGACAGCGAATTCTATGGCTACACCTTC. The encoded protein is CASSSQNALDSEFYGYTF.

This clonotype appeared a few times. CDR3 protein: CASSLSNRGFEAFF. The CDR3 nucleotides read TGTGCCAGCAGTTTATCAAACAGGGGATTTGAAGCTTTCTTT. The rearrangement joins TRBV27 to TRBJ1-1; 7 bases fit TRBD1. Germline V gene sequence: CDR1 MNHEY, CDR2 SMNVEV (reference sequence). This CDR3 region has 14 residues. V was pared by 0 bases and J by 7 bases, with 5 bases of the junction left unmatched.

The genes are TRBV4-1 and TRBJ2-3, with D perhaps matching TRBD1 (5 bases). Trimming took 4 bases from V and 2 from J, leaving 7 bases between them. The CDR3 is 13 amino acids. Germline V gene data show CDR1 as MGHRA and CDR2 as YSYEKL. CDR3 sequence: CASSRQNTDTQYF. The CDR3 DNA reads TGCGCCAGCAGCCGACAGAACACAGATACGCAGTATTTT.

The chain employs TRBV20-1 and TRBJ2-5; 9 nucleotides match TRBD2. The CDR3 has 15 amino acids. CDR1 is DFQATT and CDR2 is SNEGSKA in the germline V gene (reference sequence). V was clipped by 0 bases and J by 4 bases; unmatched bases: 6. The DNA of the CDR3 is TGCAGTGCTAGAGACCTGGGACTAGCTAGAGAGACCCAGTACTTC. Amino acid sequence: CSARDLGLARETQYF.

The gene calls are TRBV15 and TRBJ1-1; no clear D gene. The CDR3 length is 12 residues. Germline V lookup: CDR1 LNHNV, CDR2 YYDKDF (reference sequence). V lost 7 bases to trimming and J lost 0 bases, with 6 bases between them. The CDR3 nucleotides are TGTGCCACCAAATATTTGAACACTGAAGCTTTCTTT. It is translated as CATKYLNTEAFF.

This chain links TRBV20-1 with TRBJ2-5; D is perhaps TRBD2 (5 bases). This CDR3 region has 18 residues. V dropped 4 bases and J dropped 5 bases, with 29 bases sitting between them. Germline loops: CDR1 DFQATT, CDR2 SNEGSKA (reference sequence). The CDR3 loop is CSAKGLPLGLVNTETQYF. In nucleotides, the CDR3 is TGCAGTGCTAAAGGACTGCCCCTAGGATTGGTCAACACGGAGACCCAGTACTTC.

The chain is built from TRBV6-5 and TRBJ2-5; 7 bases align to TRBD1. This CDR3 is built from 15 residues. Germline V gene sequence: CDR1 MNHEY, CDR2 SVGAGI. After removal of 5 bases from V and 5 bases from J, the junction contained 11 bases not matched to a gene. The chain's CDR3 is CASSKSSGTDETQYF. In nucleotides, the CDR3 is TGTGCCAGCAGTAAATCCTCCGGGACAGATGAGACCCAGTACTTC.

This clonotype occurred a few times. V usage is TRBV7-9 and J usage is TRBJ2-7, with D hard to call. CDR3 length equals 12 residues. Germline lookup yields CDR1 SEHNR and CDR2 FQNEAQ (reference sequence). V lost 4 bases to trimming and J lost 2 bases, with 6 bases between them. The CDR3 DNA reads TGTGCCAGCAGCTCGAGACCCTACGAGCAGTACTTC. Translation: CASSSRPYEQYF. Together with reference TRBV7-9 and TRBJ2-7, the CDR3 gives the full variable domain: DTGVSQNPRHKITKRGQNVTFRCDPISEHNRLYWYRQTLGQGPEFLTYFQNEAQLEKSRLLSDRFSAERPKGSFSTLEIQRTEQGDSAMYLCASSSRPYEQYFGPGTRLTVT.

The CDR3 DNA follows: TGCGCCAGCAGCCAAGAGGTGCGTCGCTACTACGAGCAGTACTTC. Translation gives CASSQEVRRYYEQYF. The chain links TRBV4-3 to TRBJ2-4; no firm D call. TRBJ2-7 explains the end of the DNA better; the J call may be wrong. Germline V gene data show CDR1 as LGHNA and CDR2 as YSLEER. CDR3 length equals 15 residues.

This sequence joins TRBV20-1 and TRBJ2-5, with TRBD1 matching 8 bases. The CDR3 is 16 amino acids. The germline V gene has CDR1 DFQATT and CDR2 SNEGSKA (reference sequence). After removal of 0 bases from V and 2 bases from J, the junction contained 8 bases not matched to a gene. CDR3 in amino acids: CSAREFDRGHQETQYF. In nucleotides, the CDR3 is TGCAGTGCTAGAGAATTTGACAGGGGCCATCAAGAGACCCAGTACTTC.

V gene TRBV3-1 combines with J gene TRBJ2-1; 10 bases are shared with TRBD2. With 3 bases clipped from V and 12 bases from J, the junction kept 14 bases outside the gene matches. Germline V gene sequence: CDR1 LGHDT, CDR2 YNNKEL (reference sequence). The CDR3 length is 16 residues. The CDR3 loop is CASSHLLAGIVDGQFF. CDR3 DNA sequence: TGTGCCAGCAGCCACTTACTAGCGGGAATTGTTGATGGGCAGTTCTTC.

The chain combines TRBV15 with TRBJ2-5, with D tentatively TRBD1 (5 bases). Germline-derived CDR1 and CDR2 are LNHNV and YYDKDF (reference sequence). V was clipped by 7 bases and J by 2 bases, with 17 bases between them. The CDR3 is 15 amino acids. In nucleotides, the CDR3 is TGTGCCACCACCCAGGGTGGGGCGGTACAAGAGACCCAGTACTTC. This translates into CATTQGGAVQETQYF. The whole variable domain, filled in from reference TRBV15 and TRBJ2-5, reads DAMVIQNPRYQVTQFGKPVTLSCSQTLNHNVMYWYQQKSSQAPKLLFHYYDKDFNNEADTPDNFQSRRPNTSFCFLDIRSPGLGDTAMYLCATTQGGAVQETQYFGPGTRLLVL.

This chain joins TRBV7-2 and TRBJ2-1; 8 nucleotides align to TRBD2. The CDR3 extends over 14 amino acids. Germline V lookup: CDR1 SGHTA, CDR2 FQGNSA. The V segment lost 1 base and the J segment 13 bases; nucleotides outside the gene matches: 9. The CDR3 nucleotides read TGTGCCAGCAGCTTAGACGGGGGGGCCGGATTACAGTTCTTC. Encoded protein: CASSLDGGAGLQFF. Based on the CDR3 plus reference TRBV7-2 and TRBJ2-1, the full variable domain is GAGVSQSPSNKVTEKGKDVELRCDPISGHTALYWYRQSLGQGLEFLIYFQGNSAPDKSGLPSDRFSAERTGGSVSTLTIQRTQQEDSAVYLCASSLDGGAGLQFFGPGTRLTVL.

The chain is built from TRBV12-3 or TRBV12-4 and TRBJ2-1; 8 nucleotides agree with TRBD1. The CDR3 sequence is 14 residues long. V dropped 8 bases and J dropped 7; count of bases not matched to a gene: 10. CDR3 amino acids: CASGAMTGENEQFF. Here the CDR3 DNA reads TGTGCCAGCGGGGCGATGACAGGGGAAAATGAGCAGTTCTTC.

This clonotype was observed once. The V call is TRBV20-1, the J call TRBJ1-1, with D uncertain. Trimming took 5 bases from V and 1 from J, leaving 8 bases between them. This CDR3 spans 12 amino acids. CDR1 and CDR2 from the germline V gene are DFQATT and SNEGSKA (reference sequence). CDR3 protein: CSAGVGNTEAFF. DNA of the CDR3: TGCAGTGCTGGGGTGGGGAACACTGAAGCTTTCTTT.